The 32 T cell receptor beta chains below come from one sample, sequenced in a study of CD8 T cells in ankylosing spondylitis. TCRdb re-called the 5' RACE reads through MiXCR, storing one row per CDR3 protein. The sample holds fewer than 250,000 distinct CDR3 sequences; around 32% are singletons and the top ten take 3.5% to 4.5%. The sequencing sample was made of blood, either unsorted or a sorted T cell fraction (not recorded which). The receptors were sampled from a male donor with ankylosing spondylitis or in good health (not recorded which).

The sample holds a few counts of this clonotype. V gene TRBV12-3 or TRBV12-4 combines with J gene TRBJ2-1; a weak D match, TRBD2 (5 bases). Trimming took off 3 bases at V and 7 bases at J, with 13 bases between the two ends. The CDR3 length is 14 residues. CDR3 loop: CASSFTSGGNEQFF. In DNA form, the CDR3 reads TGTGCCAGCAGTTTCACTTCAGGAGGAAATGAGCAGTTCTTC.

This clonotype was seen a handful of times. This chain joins TRBV15 and TRBJ2-5, with 7 bases identical to TRBD1. Losses at the gene ends were 5 bases for V and 3 bases for J; bases not matched to a gene: 9. Germline lookup yields CDR1 LNHNV and CDR2 YYDKDF (reference sequence). The CDR3 consists of 15 residues. CDR3 protein: CATSPPTGVKETQYF. The CDR3 coding sequence is TGTGCCACCAGCCCCCCTACAGGGGTGAAAGAGACCCAGTACTTC.

This chain joins TRBV7-8 and TRBJ2-1, with 15 positions matching TRBD2. V trimming: 5 bases; J trimming: 10 bases; junction bases outside the gene matches: 6. The CDR3 is made up of 15 amino acids. Per germline, CDR1 SGHVS and CDR2 FQNEAQ. CDR3 DNA: TGTGCCAGCAGCCCCGGACTAGCGGGGGGGCGGGAGCAGTTCTTC. It encodes CASSPGLAGGREQFF.

V gene TRBV20-1 combines with J gene TRBJ1-1, with 7 bases identical to TRBD1. V gave up 1 base and J gave up 2 bases; unmatched junction bases: 10. The CDR3 length is 16 residues. CDR1 is DFQATT, CDR2 SNEGSKA, per germline (reference sequence). The CDR3 region is CSARGQGVVVNTEAFF. In DNA form, the CDR3 reads TGCAGTGCTAGAGGCCAGGGGGTTGTTGTTAACACTGAAGCTTTCTTT.

In its sample, this clonotype was seen a few times. The rearrangement joins TRBV27 to TRBJ2-1; 11 bases align to TRBD2. CDR3 length: 14 amino acids. The V segment lost 3 bases and the J segment 10 bases; nucleotides outside the gene matches: 5. Germline V CDR1 and CDR2: MNHEY, SMNVEV (reference sequence). CDR3 in amino acids: CASSLASGGWEQFF. CDR3 coding DNA: TGTGCCAGCAGTTTGGCTAGCGGGGGGTGGGAGCAGTTCTTC.

This clonotype was observed a handful of times. The chain carries TRBV10-3 and TRBJ2-5; 9 positions agree with TRBD2. The V and J ends lost 2 bases and 0 bases, in that order; junction bases with no gene match: 4. Germline CDR1 is ENHRY and CDR2 is SYGVKD. The CDR3 sequence is 16 residues long. The CDR3 DNA follows: TGTGCCATCAGTGAGGTAGCGGGGGCCTACCAAGAGACCCAGTACTTC. Translating gives CAISEVAGAYQETQYF.

The rearrangement links TRBV12-3 or TRBV12-4 to TRBJ2-1, with TRBD2 matching over 8 bases. Losses at the gene ends were 5 bases for V and 6 bases for J; bases not matched to a gene: 12. This CDR3 is 16 amino acids long. The CDR3 DNA reads TGTGCCAGCAGTCTCCCCCTCGGGACTAGTGGCAATGAGCAGTTCTTC. This translates into CASSLPLGTSGNEQFF.

This chain joins TRBV5-1 and TRBJ2-3; no reliable D call. Trimming took off 0 bases at V and 4 bases at J, with 9 bases between the two ends. CDR1 and CDR2 from the germline V gene are SGHRS and YFSETQ. The CDR3 is 14 amino acids. The CDR3 DNA reads as TGCGCCAGCAGCTTGGGTCAGTTAGCAGATACGCAGTATTTT. Encoded protein: CASSLGQLADTQYF.

This clonotype was seen a handful of times. The chain carries TRBV12-3 or TRBV12-4 and TRBJ2-5; D gene ambiguous. Trimming left V 6 bases short and J 5 bases short, with 7 bases between. This CDR3 has 11 residues. The CDR3 sequence is CASSILETQYF. CDR3 DNA: TGTGCCAGCAGCATCCTGGAGACCCAGTACTTC.

The chain carries TRBV28 and TRBJ2-6, with 7 nucleotides matching TRBD2. The CDR3 totals 17 residues. Trimming took 6 bases from V and 0 from J; bases not matched to a gene: 8. Germline V CDR1 and CDR2: MDHEN, SYDVKM. CDR3 DNA: TGTGCCAGCAGCTTACCAGCGGGGTTCTCTGGGGCCAACGTCCTGACTTTC. Protein product: CASSLPAGFSGANVLTF.

This clonotype was found a few times. The chain is built from TRBV15 and TRBJ2-5, with D possibly being TRBD1 (6 bases). Trimming left V 3 bases short and J 3 bases short, with 11 bases between. The CDR3 runs to 14 residues. Germline V CDR1 and CDR2: LNHNV, YYDKDF (reference sequence). In nucleotides, the CDR3 is TGTGCCACCAGCAGGTCCAACAGGGAAGAGACCCAGTACTTC. This gives the protein CATSRSNREETQYF.

This chain uses TRBV7-8 with TRBJ1-3; TRBD1 is a possible D gene (5 bases). The CDR3 is 15 amino acids. V was cut by 5 bases and J by 0 bases, with 11 bases left in between. The V gene's germline CDR1 is SGHVS and CDR2 FQNEAQ. Here the CDR3 reads CASSLRDGSGNTIYF. The CDR3 coding sequence is TGTGCCAGCAGCCTCCGGGACGGCTCTGGAAACACCATATATTTT.

The chain uses TRBV29-1 and TRBJ2-3; TRBD2 might be the D (6 bases). CDR3 size: 12 residues. Looked up from germline, CDR1 is SQVTM and CDR2 is ANQGSEA. The V gene lost 0 bases and the J gene lost 6 bases, with 7 bases spanning the gap. Here the CDR3 DNA reads TGCAGCGTTGAAGATGCGGGGGATACGCAGTATTTT. Amino acids: CSVEDAGDTQYF.

The chain combines TRBV5-4 with TRBJ2-7; no clear D gene. Germline V gene sequence: CDR1 SGHNT, CDR2 YYREEE (reference sequence). There are 15 residues in the CDR3. V gave up 4 bases and J gave up 3 bases, with 17 bases separating them. CDR3: CASSTTTDLSYEQYF. The DNA of the CDR3 is TGTGCCAGCAGCACAACAACGGATTTAAGCTACGAGCAGTACTTC.

The rearrangement links TRBV29-1 to TRBJ2-7, with D possibly TRBD2 on 5 matching bases. There are 14 residues in the CDR3. Germline CDR1 reads SQVTM; CDR2 reads ANQGSEA. Trimming pared 6 bases from V and 3 bases from J, leaving 18 bases between. The CDR3 here is CSVGRHRSVYEQYF. The DNA for the CDR3 is TGCAGCGTGGGGAGACACCGTTCGGTCTACGAGCAGTACTTC.

This rearrangement joins TRBV6-5 to TRBJ2-3; D is uncertain. The germline gives CDR1 MNHEY, CDR2 SVGAGI. CDR3 length: 17 amino acids. Between the trimmed V and J ends, which lost 0 bases and 2 bases, there was a span of 15 bases. Here the CDR3 DNA reads TGTGCCAGCAGTTACTCGTTCCGACGGTTTTCCACAGATACGCAGTATTTT. Translating it yields CASSYSFRRFSTDTQYF.

This clonotype appeared a few times. The chain has TRBV18 and TRBJ2-3, with D unclear. Trimming pared 1 base from V and 6 bases from J, leaving 11 bases between. The CDR3 is 14 residues long. Germline V gene sequence: CDR1 KGHSH, CDR2 LQKENI. The DNA of the CDR3 is TGTGCCAGCTCACCACAGCAAACCTACGATACGCAGTATTTT. Translated: CASSPQQTYDTQYF.

This clonotype was detected only a few times. J is TRBJ2-1 and V is TRBV20-1, with 8 bases fitting TRBD1. In germline, CDR1 is DFQATT, CDR2 SNEGSKA (reference sequence). This CDR3 is 16 amino acids long. Unmatched junction bases numbered 11, after V lost 6 bases and J lost 1 base. In nucleotides, the CDR3 is TGCAGTGCCCCAGGGGGCCCGACAGGGTCCTACAATGAGCAGTTCTTC. As protein: CSAPGGPTGSYNEQFF.

This chain uses TRBV6-1 with TRBJ2-7; D is perhaps TRBD1 or TRBD2 (5 bases each). This CDR3 is 15 amino acids long. The germline CDR1 and CDR2 sequences are MNHNS and SASEGT. Between the trimmed V and J ends, which lost 6 bases and 0 bases, there was a span of 15 bases. The chain's CDR3 is CASRPGPKSSYEQYF. CDR3 in DNA: TGTGCCAGCAGGCCGGGACCCAAAAGCTCCTACGAGCAGTACTTC.

This clonotype came up a few times. The rearrangement links TRBV27 to TRBJ1-4, with 8 bases that match TRBD1. Germline lookup yields CDR1 MNHEY and CDR2 SMNVEV (reference sequence). Losses at the gene ends were 6 bases for V and 1 base for J; bases not matched to a gene: 7. CDR3 length equals 16 residues. The CDR3 sequence: CASRNRTGKTNEKLFF. For the CDR3, the DNA is TGTGCCAGCAGGAATCGGACAGGGAAAACTAATGAAAAACTGTTTTTT.

This chain connects TRBV12-3 or TRBV12-4 to TRBJ1-5; no definite D call. V dropped 2 bases and J dropped 0 bases, with 5 bases sitting between them. There are 14 residues in the CDR3. CDR3 in DNA: TGTGCCAGCAGTTTAACACATAGCAATCAGCCCCAGCATTTT. Amino acid sequence: CASSLTHSNQPQHF.

The gene calls are TRBV3-1 and TRBJ2-5; the D gene is possibly TRBD2 (6 bases). CDR3 length equals 15 residues. The germline V gene has CDR1 LGHDT and CDR2 YNNKEL (reference sequence). V was shortened by 2 bases and J by 1 base, with 11 bases between the two germline ends. CDR3 nucleotides: TGTGCCAGCAGCCAATTTCGGACTATCCAAGAGACCCAGTACTTC. Its protein product is CASSQFRTIQETQYF.

The chain employs TRBV15 and TRBJ2-5; D gene unclear. The V and J ends lost 0 bases and 5 bases respectively, with 4 bases between them. Germline V gives CDR1 LNHNV, CDR2 YYDKDF (reference sequence). The CDR3 has 12 amino acids. The CDR3 sequence: CATSRDLETQYF. The DNA for the CDR3 is TGTGCCACCAGCAGAGATCTGGAGACCCAGTACTTC. The full variable domain, completed using reference TRBV15 and TRBJ2-5, is DAMVIQNPRYQVTQFGKPVTLSCSQTLNHNVMYWYQQKSSQAPKLLFHYYDKDFNNEADTPDNFQSRRPNTSFCFLDIRSPGLGDTAMYLCATSRDLETQYFGPGTRLLVL.

This clonotype has only a few counts. The chain joins TRBV12-3 or TRBV12-4 to TRBJ1-4; D is perhaps TRBD1 (6 bases). The CDR3 is 15 residues long. The V gene lost 5 bases and the J gene lost 0 bases, with 10 bases spanning the gap. CDR3 nucleotide sequence: TGTGCCAGCAGTCCTAACAGGGCAACTAATGAAAAACTGTTTTTT. This encodes CASSPNRATNEKLFF.

The CDR3 coding sequence is TGTGCCAGCAGTTTTAATCAGGGCGGCAATCAGCCCCAGCATTTT. Translating gives CASSFNQGGNQPQHF. J is TRBJ1-5 and V is TRBV12-3 or TRBV12-4; tentatively, D is TRBD1 (5 bases). The CDR3 length is 15 residues. V dropped 3 bases and J dropped 2 bases, with 11 bases sitting between them.

The J gene is TRBJ2-7, the V gene TRBV29-1, with 9 bases fitting TRBD1. The CDR3 covers 14 residues. J gave up 1 base and V 7 bases, and 8 bases lay outside the gene matches. Germline V lookup: CDR1 SQVTM, CDR2 ANQGSEA. The CDR3: CSAETGGDSYEQYF. CDR3 coding DNA: TGCAGCGCTGAGACAGGGGGGGATTCCTACGAGCAGTACTTC.

There are a few counts of this clonotype. V usage is TRBV4-1 and J usage is TRBJ2-7; the D gene is possibly TRBD1 (6 bases). This CDR3 spans 17 amino acids. Trimming shortened V by 0 bases and J by 8 bases, and 23 bases separated the two germline ends. Germline CDR1 is MGHRA and CDR2 is YSYEKL. The CDR3 region is CASSQDSSGAGSTQQYF. CDR3 nucleotide sequence: TGCGCCAGCAGCCAAGATTCTTCAGGGGCCGGTTCTACGCAGCAGTACTTC.

The rearrangement links TRBV28 to TRBJ1-1; D unresolved. Looked up from germline, CDR1 is MDHEN and CDR2 is SYDVKM. This CDR3 is 16 amino acids long. Trimming stripped 3 bases from V and 6 bases from J, with 20 bases between. Written as DNA, the CDR3 is TGTGCCAGCAGTTTGGTTGGGATAGGGCGCGGGCCTGAAGCTTTCTTT. Protein product: CASSLVGIGRGPEAFF.

This clonotype was seen a single time. V and J are TRBV11-2 and TRBJ2-5; 7 bases align to TRBD1. V lost 4 bases, J lost 2 bases, and 7 bases stayed unmatched. Germline CDR1 reads SGHAT; CDR2 reads FQNNGV. This CDR3 has 15 residues. CDR3 loop: CASSWARGQQETQYF. DNA of the CDR3: TGTGCCAGCAGCTGGGCCAGGGGACAGCAAGAGACCCAGTACTTC.

The rearrangement links TRBV3-1 to TRBJ2-1; D might be TRBD1 (5 bases). The CDR3 length is 15 residues. Germline V lookup: CDR1 LGHDT, CDR2 YNNKEL (reference sequence). Trimming took 3 bases from V and 2 from J, leaving 11 bases between them. The CDR3 coding sequence is TGTGCCAGCAGCCAGGGGCAGGGTCCCTACAATGAGCAGTTCTTC. Translated, it gives CASSQGQGPYNEQFF.

This clonotype was seen more than once but under ten times. This chain links TRBV20-1 with TRBJ1-4; D gene uncertain. The V gene lost 1 base and the J gene lost 4 bases, with 16 bases spanning the gap. This CDR3 spans 16 amino acids. The germline CDR1 and CDR2 sequences are DFQATT and SNEGSKA (reference sequence). The CDR3 is CSARGPSVAVNEKLFF. As DNA, the CDR3 is TGCAGTGCTAGAGGGCCGAGCGTAGCGGTTAATGAAAAACTGTTTTTT.

CDR3 in DNA: TGTGCTAGTGGTTTGGGTGGCGGGGAGCTGTTTTTT. Encoded protein: CASGLGGGELFF. The chain has TRBV12-5 and TRBJ2-2; D not resolved. CDR3 length: 12 residues. Germline CDR1 reads LGHNT; CDR2 reads FRNRAP. Deletions cut 1 base from V and 7 bases from J, with 4 bases between. The variable domain in full, with the rest retrieved from reference TRBV12-5 and TRBJ2-2, is DARVTQTPRHKVTEMGQEVTMRCQPILGHNTVFWYRQTMMQGLELLAYFRNRAPLDDSGMPKDRFSAEMPDATLATLKIQPSEPRDSAVYFCASGLGGGELFFGEGSRLTVL.